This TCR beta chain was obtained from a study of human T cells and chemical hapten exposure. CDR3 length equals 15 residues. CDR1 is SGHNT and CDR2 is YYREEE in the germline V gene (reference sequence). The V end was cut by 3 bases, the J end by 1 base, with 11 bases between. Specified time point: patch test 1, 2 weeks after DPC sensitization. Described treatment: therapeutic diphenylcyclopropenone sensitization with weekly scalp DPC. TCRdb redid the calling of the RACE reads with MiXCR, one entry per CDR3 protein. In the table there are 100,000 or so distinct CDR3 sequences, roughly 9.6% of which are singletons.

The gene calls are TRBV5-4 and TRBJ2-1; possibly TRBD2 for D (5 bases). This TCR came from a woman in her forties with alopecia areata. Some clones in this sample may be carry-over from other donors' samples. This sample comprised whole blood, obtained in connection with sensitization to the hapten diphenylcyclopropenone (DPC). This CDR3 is CASSSEPGSYNEQFF. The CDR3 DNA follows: TGTGCCAGCAGCTCCGAACCGGGGTCCTACAATGAGCAGTTCTTC.